This TCR beta chain is from a study of cytomegalovirus exposure and HLA in healthy donors. The study's findings and limits: Several of the most significant clusters appeared linked to common viral pathogens, based on a later analysis.

The PCR had 60 Vbeta and 13 Jbeta primers. Data came from immunoSEQ multiplex PCR; TCRdb stores just in-frame clones and leaves some out. The data show 120,000 or so clones, around 78% seen once. V was cut by 2 bases and J by 0 bases, with 9 bases left in between. CDR1 SGHDT and CDR2 YYEEEE come from the germline V gene. CDR3 size: 15 residues. Comments on this clone: Its antigen is not identified.

The V call is TRBV5-6, the J call TRBJ1-3; D not certain. Sequencing used PBMCs. This TCR derives from a woman aged 40 to 55 in good health and CMV-seronegative. The CDR3 reads CASSFPPSSGNTIYF. The DNA of the CDR3 is TGTGCCAGCAGCTTTCCTCCGAGCTCTGGAAACACCATATATTTT. The entire variable domain, with the rest obtained from reference TRBV5-6 and TRBJ1-3, is as follows: DAGVTQSPTHLIKTRGQQVTLRCSPKSGHDTVSWYQQALGQGPQFIFQYYEEEERQRGNFPDRFSGHQFPNYSSELNVNALLLGDSALYLCASSFPPSSGNTIYFGEGSWLTVV.